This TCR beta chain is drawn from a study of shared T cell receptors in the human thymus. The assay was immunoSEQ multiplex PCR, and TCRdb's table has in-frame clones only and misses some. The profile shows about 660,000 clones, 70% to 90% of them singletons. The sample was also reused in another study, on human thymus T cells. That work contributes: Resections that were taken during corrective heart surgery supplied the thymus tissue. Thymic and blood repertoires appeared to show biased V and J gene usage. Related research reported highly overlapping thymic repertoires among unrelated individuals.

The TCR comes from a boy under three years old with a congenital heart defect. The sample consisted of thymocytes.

The CDR3 here is CASSASDGQGLSETQYF. The CDR3 DNA follows: TGTGCCAGCAGCGCGAGCGATGGACAGGGACTATCGGAGACCCAGTACTTC. The V and J genes are TRBV9 and TRBJ2-5, with a weak D call TRBD1 (8 bases). Germline CDR1 SGDLS, CDR2 YYNGEE. V dropped 3 bases and J dropped 5 bases, with 23 bases sitting between them. CDR3 size: 17 residues. Full variable domain (remainder filled in from reference TRBV9 and TRBJ2-5): DSGVTQTPKHLITATGQRVTLRCSPRSGDLSVYWYQQSLDQGLQFLIQYYNGEERAKGNILERFSAQQFPDLHSELNLSSLELGDSALYFCASSASDGQGLSETQYFGPGTRLLVL.